This T cell receptor (beta chain) originates from a study of OX40 agonist ivuxolimab in advanced cancers. Study background: Ivuxolimab is an agonistic anti-OX40 (CD134) antibody, and patients were treated with it.

Overall study results and limits: On average, CD8+ T cells had more expanded clones than CD4+.

CDR1 and CDR2 from the germline V gene are SEHNR and FQNEAQ (reference sequence). V lost 1 base and J lost 3, with 10 bases in between. The CDR3 is 15 residues long. TCRdb's copy holds only in-frame clones and misses some; the assay was immunoSEQ multiplex PCR. Of some 32,000 clones in the sample, about four fifths were seen once. As concerns this clone: The antigen is not known.

This TCR was sampled from an adult with an advanced solid tumor such as melanoma, head and neck, liver or kidney cancer. The material was CD4+ or CD8+ T cells sorted from blood, obtained in a trial of the OX40 agonist ivuxolimab. The rearrangement uses TRBV7-9 and TRBJ2-1; D gene unclear. The CDR3 reads CASSLGSRGYNEQFF. Written as DNA, the CDR3 is TGTGCCAGCAGCTTAGGAAGCCGCGGCTACAATGAGCAGTTCTTC.